The sequence of this TCR beta chain was determined in a study of cytomegalovirus exposure and HLA in healthy donors. The CDR3 spans 15 residues. Germline assignment: CDR1 SEHNR and CDR2 FQNEAQ (reference sequence). V was shortened by 5 bases and J by 3 bases, with 13 bases between the two germline ends. The study ran its PCR with 60 Vbeta and 13 Jbeta primers. Measured with immunoSEQ multiplex PCR; TCRdb has only the in-frame clones, and not every one. The repertoire holds around 95,000 clones, with approximately 80% as singletons. Material: PBMCs. The sequence derives from a middle-aged woman in good health and CMV-seropositive. The rearrangement links TRBV7-9 to TRBJ1-4, with TRBD1 as a possible D gene (5 bases). The CDR3 sequence: CASSPGGGANEKLFF. The CDR3 DNA sequence: TGTGCCAGCAGCCCAGGCGGGGGGGCTAATGAAAAACTGTTTTTT.